Listed below are T cell receptor beta chains from one sample, sequenced in a study of blood T cells in healthy people across ages. TCRdb called the 5' RACE reads again in MiXCR, with one record for every CDR3 protein. In the table there are fewer than 1,000,000 distinct CDR3 sequences, 46% of which are singletons. Sequencing was carried out using blood. Every receptor here comes from a man aged 80 or over in good health. The CDR3 runs from the conserved cysteine through the conserved F or W. D genes are given only for firm matches. The listing skips clone size in some rows; elsewhere it reads once, few, many or a size class.

v_gene	d_gene	abundance	j_gene	CDR3nt	CDR3aa
TRBV15	TRBD1	once	TRBJ1-4	TGTGCCACCAGCCACCGGGACAGGGGTGAAAAACTGTTTTTT	CATSHRDRGEKLFF
TRBV20-1	TRBD2	few	TRBJ2-1	TGCAGCAACGGACTAGCGGGAGTTCCTGAGCAGTTCTTC	CSNGLAGVPEQFF
TRBV6-2/TRBV6-3	TRBD2	NA	TRBJ2-1	TGTGCCAGCAGTTACCAAAGGGGCGCGGGAGTTTCCTACAATGAGCAGTTCTTC	CASSYQRGAGVSYNEQFF
TRBV6-1	NA	few	TRBJ2-7	TGTGCCAGCAGTGAAACTTCCTACGGGGAGTACTTC	CASSETSYGEYF
TRBV6-5	TRBD2	few	TRBJ2-1	TGTGCCAGCGGACCTACTAGCGGGTCCTACAATGAGCAGTTCTTC	CASGPTSGSYNEQFF
TRBV7-2	TRBD2	many	TRBJ2-5	TGTGCCAGCAGCTTAGGGGGACTATCAGAGACCCAGTACTTC	CASSLGGLSETQYF
TRBV7-2	NA	NA	TRBJ2-1	TGTGCCAGCAGCCCAAACTCCGGTGGGGGTCCCGACGATCAGTTCTTC	CASSPNSGGGPDDQFF
TRBV15	NA	NA	TRBJ2-5	TGTGCCACCAGCAGAGATGAGTGGGGAATGCAAGAGACCCAGTACTTC	CATSRDEWGMQETQYF
TRBV5-6	NA	few	TRBJ2-7	TGTGCCAGCAGCTTGCCGCCTTGGAGGGGACGGGCTTACAATGAGCAGTACTTC	CASSLPPWRGRAYNEQYF
TRBV19	NA	NA	TRBJ1-5	TGTGCCAGTAGTATAGGGGGGCGGCAGCCCCAGCATTTT	CASSIGGRQPQHF
TRBV29-1	NA	NA	TRBJ2-5	TGCAGCGTTGGTAGGGATCTCTTGGAGACCCAGTACTTC	CSVGRDLLETQYF
TRBV28	TRBD1	NA	TRBJ1-6	TGTGCCAGCAGTTCCTCAGGGGGCAGCTCCTATAATTCACCCCTCCACTTT	CASSSSGGSSYNSPLHF
TRBV29-1	TRBD2	NA	TRBJ2-3	TGCAGCGCTGTAATGACTAGCGGGAGACAGGACACGCAGTATTTT	CSAVMTSGRQDTQYF
TRBV7-2	NA	few	TRBJ2-4	TGTGCCAGCAGCGTAAACAGGGATAACATTCAGTACTTC	CASSVNRDNIQYF
TRBV19	TRBD2	NA	TRBJ2-5	TGTGCCAGTAGCCGCGGGACTAGCGGGAGTATGGATGAGCAGTACTTC	CASSRGTSGSMDEQYF
TRBV9	TRBD1	NA	TRBJ2-1	TGTGCCAGCAGTCGGACAGGGGGAACCAGCGGGAGTAATGAGCAGTTCTTC	CASSRTGGTSGSNEQFF
TRBV12-3/TRBV12-4	TRBD2	NA	TRBJ2-1	TGTGCCAGCAGTTTAAGACTAGCGGGGGTAAAAAGGAATGAGCAGTTCTTC	CASSLRLAGVKRNEQFF
TRBV29-1	TRBD2	NA	TRBJ2-7	TGCAGCGTTGATGGGCGTGGGAGGGCGTCCAATGAGCAGTACTTC	CSVDGRGRASNEQYF
TRBV5-1	TRBD2	few	TRBJ2-2	TGCGCCAGCAGCCAGCGGACTAGCGGGGCCACCGGGGAGCTGTTTTTT	CASSQRTSGATGELFF
TRBV11-2	NA	NA	TRBJ2-1	TGTGCCAGCAGCCGCCGCCGGGCAAATGAGCAGTTCTTC	CASSRRRANEQFF
TRBV20-1	NA	NA	TRBJ2-2	TGCAGTGCTAGAGAACAGGGGAACACCGGGGAGCTGTTTTTT	CSAREQGNTGELFF
TRBV7-8	NA	NA	TRBJ2-1	TGTGCCAGCAGCTTAGCAGGCCGGGGGCGGGAGTTCTACAATGAGCAGTTCTTC	CASSLAGRGREFYNEQFF
TRBV10-3	NA	NA	TRBJ2-1	TGTGCCATCAGTGAGACTTCATACAATGAGCAGTTCTTC	CAISETSYNEQFF
TRBV12-3/TRBV12-4	NA	NA	TRBJ1-2	TGTGCCAGCAGTTCGAGGTTGGGGTATGGCTACACCTTC	CASSSRLGYGYTF
TRBV6-5	TRBD1	once	TRBJ2-7	TGTGCCAGCAGTTACTTGTACCAGGGGGACGAGCAGTACTTC	CASSYLYQGDEQYF
TRBV12-3/TRBV12-4	TRBD2	few	TRBJ2-2	TGTGCCAGCCTCGGGAGCGGGAGAAACACCGGGGAGCTGTTTTTT	CASLGSGRNTGELFF
TRBV20-1	NA	few	TRBJ2-1	TGCAGTGCTCACCGGGCCGGACCCTACAATGAGCAGTTCTTC	CSAHRAGPYNEQFF
TRBV29-1	NA	NA	TRBJ1-1	TGCAGCTCTGCTTACAGCTATGGCACTGAAGCTTTCTTT	CSSAYSYGTEAFF
TRBV14	TRBD2	NA	TRBJ2-5	TGTGCCAGCAGCTTGGGACTACTGTACCAAGAGACCCAGTACTTC	CASSLGLLYQETQYF
TRBV5-1	TRBD1	NA	TRBJ2-5	TGCGCCACCCAGGACAGGGGGATGAAGACCCAGTACTTC	CATQDRGMKTQYF
TRBV5-1	TRBD2	many	TRBJ2-4	TGCGCCAGCAGCGTGACTAGCGGGGTAGCCAAAAACATTCAGTACTTC	CASSVTSGVAKNIQYF
TRBV10-2	NA	many	TRBJ2-7	TGCGCCAGCCGCCCGGGACCCTACGAGCAGTACTTC	CASRPGPYEQYF
TRBV27	NA	NA	TRBJ2-7	TGTGCCAGCACTTTCGGCGGGCCAGGCAATGAGCAGTACTTC	CASTFGGPGNEQYF
TRBV2	NA	NA	TRBJ2-1	TGTGCCAGCGGACTTGGGAGGTCTGAGCAGTTCTTC	CASGLGRSEQFF
TRBV9	TRBD1	NA	TRBJ1-6	TGTGCCAGCAGCGGCGAGGGACAGGTTAATTCACCCCTCCACTTT	CASSGEGQVNSPLHF
TRBV28	NA	few	TRBJ1-3	TGTGCCACCGTAAATTACGGAAACACCATATATTTT	CATVNYGNTIYF
TRBV12-3/TRBV12-4	TRBD2	NA	TRBJ2-5	TGTGCCAGCAGTGTGTTTGGCGGGGGAGAGACCCAGTACTTC	CASSVFGGGETQYF
TRBV29-1	TRBD2	few	TRBJ2-3	TGCAGCGTTGGTCTAGCGGGGACCACAGATACGCAGTATTTT	CSVGLAGTTDTQYF
TRBV7-8	NA	NA	TRBJ1-5	TGTGCCAGCAGCTTAAATTCTTGGATTAGCAATCAGCCCCAGCATTTT	CASSLNSWISNQPQHF
TRBV6-5	NA	NA	TRBJ2-1	TGTGCCAGCAGTGACGGGACGACTAACAATGAGCAGTTCTTC	CASSDGTTNNEQFF
TRBV18	NA	NA	TRBJ1-1	TGTGCCAGCTCACGCGGAAAAGGGGGTGAAGCTTTCTTT	CASSRGKGGEAFF
TRBV12-3/TRBV12-4	TRBD2	NA	TRBJ2-1	TGTGCCAGCAGTTTAGGTTTTCTAGCGGGAACCAATACTGCCTGCAATGAGCAGTTCTTC	CASSLGFLAGTNTACNEQFF
TRBV5-1	NA	few	TRBJ2-1	TGCGCCAGCAGCGAAGACTATAGCTCCTACAATGAGCAGTTCTTC	CASSEDYSSYNEQFF
TRBV14	TRBD1	NA	TRBJ2-3	TGTGCCAGCAGCCAAGATCTGGAAGGGGGCGCGCAGTATTTT	CASSQDLEGGAQYF
TRBV4-3	NA	NA	TRBJ1-2	TGCGCCAGCAGCCAAGATCAGACAGGTTGGAACTACACCTTC	CASSQDQTGWNYTF
TRBV2	TRBD2	few	TRBJ2-3	TGTGCCAGCAGATTAACTAGCGGGAGGCTCCCAAGCACAGATACGCAGTATTTT	CASRLTSGRLPSTDTQYF
TRBV15	NA	NA	TRBJ2-7	TGTGCCACCGGCAAGGGGGGCACTTCCTACGAGCAGTACTTC	CATGKGGTSYEQYF
TRBV12-3/TRBV12-4	NA	NA	TRBJ1-2	TGTGCCAGCAGTTCTGGCGGGGTGGTGAATGTTGGTGGCTACACCTTC	CASSSGGVVNVGGYTF